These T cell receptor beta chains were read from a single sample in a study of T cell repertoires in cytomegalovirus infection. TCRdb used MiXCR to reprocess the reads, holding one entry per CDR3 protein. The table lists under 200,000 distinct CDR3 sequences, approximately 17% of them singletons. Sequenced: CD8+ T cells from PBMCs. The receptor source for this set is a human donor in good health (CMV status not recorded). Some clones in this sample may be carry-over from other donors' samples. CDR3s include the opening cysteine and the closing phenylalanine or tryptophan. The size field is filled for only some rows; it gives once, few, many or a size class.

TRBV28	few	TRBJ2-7	CASSLGTGTSGGYEQYF
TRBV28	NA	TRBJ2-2	CASSPRGGPNTGELFF
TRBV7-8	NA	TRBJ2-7	CASSSVQGVMSYEQYF
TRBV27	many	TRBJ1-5	CASSLDSNQPQHF
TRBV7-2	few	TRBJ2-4	CASSYIAGGSDKNIQYF
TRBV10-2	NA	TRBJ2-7	CASSEGQGSEQYF
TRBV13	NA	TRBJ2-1	CASSLGTSGRDHYNEQFF
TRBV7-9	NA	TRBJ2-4	CASSLELAKAKNIQYF
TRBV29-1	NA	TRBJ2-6	CSVEGNSGANVLTF
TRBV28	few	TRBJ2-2	CASSFSGTEDSGELFF
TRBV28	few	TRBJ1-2	CASSYHRMWGYTF
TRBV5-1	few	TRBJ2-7	CASSPGNDKEEQYF
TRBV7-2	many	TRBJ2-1	CASSLGGYYNEQFF
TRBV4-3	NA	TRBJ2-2	CASSQYSTGVGELFF
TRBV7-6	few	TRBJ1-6	CASSPELGGYNSPLHF
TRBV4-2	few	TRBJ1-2	CASSQDIGAGDGYTF
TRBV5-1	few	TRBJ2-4	CASSERQGLNIQYF
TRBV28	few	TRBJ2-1	CASSWTVYNEQFF
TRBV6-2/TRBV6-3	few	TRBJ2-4	CASRGQGGKNIQYF
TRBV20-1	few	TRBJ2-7	CSALDRVAYEQYF
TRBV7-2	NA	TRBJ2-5	CASSLSDTQETQYF
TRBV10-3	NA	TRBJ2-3	CAISEGTDTQYF
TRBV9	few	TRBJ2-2	CASSVAQRGTGELFF
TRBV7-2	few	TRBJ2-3	CASSLGARNTDTQYF
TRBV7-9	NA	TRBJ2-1	CASRQRDSLSDEQFF
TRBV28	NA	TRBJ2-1	CASSSILAGGGSEQFF
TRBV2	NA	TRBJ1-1	CASSEGSRTEAFF
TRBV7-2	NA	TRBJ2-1	CASSRGVLYEQFF
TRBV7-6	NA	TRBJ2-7	CASSSTDHFKASEQYF
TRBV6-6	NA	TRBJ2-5	CASSYGGGYQETQYF
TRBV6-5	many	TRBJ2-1	CASSPPQGSLYNEQFF
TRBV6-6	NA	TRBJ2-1	CASRWYNEQFF
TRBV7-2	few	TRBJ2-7	CASSLGASGGYEQYF
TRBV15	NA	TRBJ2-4	CATSHYRGAKNIQYF
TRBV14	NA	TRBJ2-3	CASSQDFYRETDTQYF
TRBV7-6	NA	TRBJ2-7	CASSLASEGGGEQYF
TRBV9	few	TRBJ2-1	CASSPGGLAGVYNEQFF
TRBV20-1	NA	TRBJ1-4	CSARGPAETATNEKLFF